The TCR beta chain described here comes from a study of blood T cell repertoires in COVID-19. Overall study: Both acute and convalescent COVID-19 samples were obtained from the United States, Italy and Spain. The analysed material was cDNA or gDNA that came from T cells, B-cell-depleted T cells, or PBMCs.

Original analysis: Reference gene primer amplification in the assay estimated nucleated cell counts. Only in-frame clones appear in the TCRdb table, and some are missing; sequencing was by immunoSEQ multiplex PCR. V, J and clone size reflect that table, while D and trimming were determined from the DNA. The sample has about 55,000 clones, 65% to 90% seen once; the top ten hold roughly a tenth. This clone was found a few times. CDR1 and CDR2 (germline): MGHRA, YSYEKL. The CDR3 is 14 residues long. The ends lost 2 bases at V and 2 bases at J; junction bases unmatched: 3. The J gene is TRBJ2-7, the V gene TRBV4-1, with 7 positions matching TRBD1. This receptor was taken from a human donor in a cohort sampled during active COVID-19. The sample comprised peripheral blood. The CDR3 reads CASSQRQGTYEQYF. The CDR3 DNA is TGCGCCAGCAGCCAAAGACAGGGAACCTACGAGCAGTACTTC.